This T cell receptor (beta chain) was recovered during a study of blood T cell repertoires in COVID-19 (dated by TCRdb to 2020 to 2021). Regarding the complete study: Collaborator samples came from the United States, Italy and Spain and covered acute and convalescent phases of COVID-19. Deeply sampled blood TCRbeta repertoires from subjects exposed to, actively infected with, or recovered from COVID-19 were included in the dataset. The repertoires were released in a freely available public database meant as a resource for research on the immune response to SARS-CoV-2. The samples were drawn from two sources: the first 160 participants of the ongoing ImmuneRACE study, and 1,254 subjects contributed by 6 global collaborators. Nearly every sample came with metadata listing a de-identified subject ID, COVID-19 status, age in years and sex. The prospective study material was composed of cDNA or gDNA derived from T cells, B-cell-depleted T cells, or PBMCs. Where available, HLA class I and class II types were obtained from metadata supplied by the sample provider rather than from assay-based typing. Overall study results and their limits: Clinical and demographic metadata were provided uncurated, with the amount varying by source and participant.

Trimming accounts for 10 bases at V and 4 bases at J, while the number of junction bases matched to no gene is 7. Looking up the germline V gene yields CDR1 MDHEN and CDR2 SYDVKM. The CDR3, from cysteine to phenylalanine, totals 13 residues. The CDR3 DNA has 39 bases and is translated from base 1. Collaborating institutions collected whole blood in K2EDTA tubes following their own protocols. For TCRbeta analysis, collaborators shipped samples as frozen whole blood, isolated PBMCs, or DNA extracted from either of those sample types. To note about this clone: Its antigen is unknown. No qualities accompany the bases; no much larger clone lies one base away.

The immunoSEQ Assay, a bias-controlled multiplex PCR, was used to amplify TCRbeta CDR3 regions from genomic DNA. The original pipeline was this. Within the assay, amplification of reference gene primers was used to estimate how many nucleated cells each sample contained. To quantify the absolute abundance of each unique TCRbeta CDR3 rearrangement, sequence reads were collapsed and filtered. For each sample, productive Simpson clonality was calculated as the square root of Simpson's diversity index over productive rearrangements. TCRdb stores this immuneACCESS table with in-frame sequences only. Part of the clones is absent; in the studies checked, under half of the shortfall reflects unresolved V genes, and no reason is known for the rest. That table gives V, J and clone size, and the DNA gave D and trimming. This sample gives about 38,000 clones in total; around nine tenths of them show up just once. Almost 35% of the sample is in the top ten clones.

Sequencing was carried out using peripheral blood. This TCR was recovered from a man in his sixties or seventies with active COVID-19. The sequence joins TRBV28 to TRBJ1-1; 9 central nucleotides agree with TRBD1. The CDR3 here reads CANTPDRGTEAFF. Read as DNA, the sequence is TGTGCCAACACCCCGGACAGGGGCACTGAAGCTTTCTTT. When the CDR3 is completed using the reference TRBV28 and TRBJ1-1 genes on either side, the full variable domain is DVKVTQSSRYLVKRTGEKVFLECVQDMDHENMFWYRQDPGLGLRLIYFSYDVKMKEKGDIPEGYSVSREKKERFSLILESASTNQTSMYLCANTPDRGTEAFFGQGTRLTVV.